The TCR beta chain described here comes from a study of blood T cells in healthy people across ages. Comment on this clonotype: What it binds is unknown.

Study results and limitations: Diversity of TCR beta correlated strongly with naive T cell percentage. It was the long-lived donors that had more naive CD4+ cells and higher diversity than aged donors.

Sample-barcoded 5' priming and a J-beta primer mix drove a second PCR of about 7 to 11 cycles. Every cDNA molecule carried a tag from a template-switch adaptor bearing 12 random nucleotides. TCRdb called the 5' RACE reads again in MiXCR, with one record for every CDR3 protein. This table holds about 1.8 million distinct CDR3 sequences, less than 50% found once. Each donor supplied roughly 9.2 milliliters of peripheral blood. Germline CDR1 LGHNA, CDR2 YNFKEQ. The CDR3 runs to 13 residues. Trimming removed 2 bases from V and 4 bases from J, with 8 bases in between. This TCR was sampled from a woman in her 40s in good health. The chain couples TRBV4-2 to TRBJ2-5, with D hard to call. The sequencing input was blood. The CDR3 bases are TGTGCCAGCAGCCAACTAGGATCAGAGACCCAGTACTTC. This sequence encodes CASSQLGSETQYF.